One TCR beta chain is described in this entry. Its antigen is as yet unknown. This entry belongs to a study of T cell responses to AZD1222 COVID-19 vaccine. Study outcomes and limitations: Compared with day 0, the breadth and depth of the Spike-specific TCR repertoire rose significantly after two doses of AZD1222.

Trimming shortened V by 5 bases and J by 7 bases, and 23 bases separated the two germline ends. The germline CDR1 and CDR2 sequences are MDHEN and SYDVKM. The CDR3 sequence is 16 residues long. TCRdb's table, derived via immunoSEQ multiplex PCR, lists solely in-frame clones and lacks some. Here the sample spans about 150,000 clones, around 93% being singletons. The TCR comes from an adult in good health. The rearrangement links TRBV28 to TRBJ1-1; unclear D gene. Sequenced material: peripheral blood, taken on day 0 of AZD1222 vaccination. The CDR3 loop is CASSPSPGTPVIEAFF. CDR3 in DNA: TGTGCCAGCAGTCCCTCCCCGGGCACCCCGGTAATTGAAGCTTTCTTT.